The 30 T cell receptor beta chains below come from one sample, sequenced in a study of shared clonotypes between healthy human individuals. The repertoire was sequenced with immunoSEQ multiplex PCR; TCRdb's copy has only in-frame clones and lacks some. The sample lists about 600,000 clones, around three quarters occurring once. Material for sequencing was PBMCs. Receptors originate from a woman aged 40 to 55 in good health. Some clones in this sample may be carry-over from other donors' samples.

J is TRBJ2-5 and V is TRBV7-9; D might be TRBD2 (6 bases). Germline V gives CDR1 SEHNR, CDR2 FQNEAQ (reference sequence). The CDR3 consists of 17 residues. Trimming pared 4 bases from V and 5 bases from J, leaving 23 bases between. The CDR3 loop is CASSSSYLGGWGETQYF. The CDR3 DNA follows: TGTGCCAGCAGCTCTTCATATCTCGGGGGTTGGGGGGAGACCCAGTACTTC.

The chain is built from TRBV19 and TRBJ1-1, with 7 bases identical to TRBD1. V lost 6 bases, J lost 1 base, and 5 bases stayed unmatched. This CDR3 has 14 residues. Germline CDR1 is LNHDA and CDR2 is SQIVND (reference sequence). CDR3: CASSRGVANTEAFF. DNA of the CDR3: TGTGCCAGTAGCAGGGGGGTCGCGAACACTGAAGCTTTCTTT.

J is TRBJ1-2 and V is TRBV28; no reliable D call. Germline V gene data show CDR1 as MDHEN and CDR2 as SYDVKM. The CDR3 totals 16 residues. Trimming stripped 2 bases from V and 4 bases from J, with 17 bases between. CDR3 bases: TGTGCCAGCAGTTTACACCGGGCAGGACGGATCTATGGCTACACCTTC. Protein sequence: CASSLHRAGRIYGYTF.

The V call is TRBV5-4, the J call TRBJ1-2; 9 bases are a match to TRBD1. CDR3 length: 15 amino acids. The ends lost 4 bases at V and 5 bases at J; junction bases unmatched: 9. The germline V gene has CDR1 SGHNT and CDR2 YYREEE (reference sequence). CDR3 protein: CASSLSDRGSYGYTF. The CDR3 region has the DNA TGTGCCAGCAGCCTAAGCGACAGGGGGAGTTATGGCTACACCTTC.

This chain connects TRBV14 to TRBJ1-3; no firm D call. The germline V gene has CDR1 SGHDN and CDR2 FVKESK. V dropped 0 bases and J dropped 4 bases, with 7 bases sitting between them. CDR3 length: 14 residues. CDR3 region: CASSQDPLGNTIYF. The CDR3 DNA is TGTGCCAGCAGCCAAGATCCCCTGGGAAACACCATATATTTT.

The CDR3 coding sequence is TGTGCCAGCAGACGAGGCGGACCTGGAAACACCATATATTTT. Translated, it gives CASRRGGPGNTIYF. This chain links TRBV5-8 with TRBJ1-3; D gene unclear. Germline CDR1 and CDR2: SGHTS and YDEGEE. There are 14 residues in the CDR3. Trimming pared 5 bases from V and 2 bases from J, leaving 11 bases between.

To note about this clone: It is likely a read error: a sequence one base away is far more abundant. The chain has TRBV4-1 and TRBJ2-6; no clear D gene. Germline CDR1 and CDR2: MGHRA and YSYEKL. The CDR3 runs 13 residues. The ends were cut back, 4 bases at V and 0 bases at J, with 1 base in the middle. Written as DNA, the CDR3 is TGCGCCAGCAGCCCCTCTGGGGCCAACGTCCTGACTTTC. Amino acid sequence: CASSPSGANVLTF.

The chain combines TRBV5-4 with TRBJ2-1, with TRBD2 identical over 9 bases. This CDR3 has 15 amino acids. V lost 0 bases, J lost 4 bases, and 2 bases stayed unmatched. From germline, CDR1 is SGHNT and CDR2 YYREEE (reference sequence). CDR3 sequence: CASSLGLAGYNEQFF. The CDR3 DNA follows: TGTGCCAGCAGCTTGGGGCTAGCGGGGTACAATGAGCAGTTCTTC.

Here the CDR3 DNA reads TGCGCCAGCAGCTTGCCAGGGAGTAGCTATGGCTACACCTTC. The encoded protein is CASSLPGSSYGYTF. The chain recombines TRBV5-1 with TRBJ1-2; TRBD1 might be the D (5 bases). This CDR3 comprises 14 residues. Germline V CDR1 and CDR2: SGHRS, YFSETQ. Trimming pared 1 base from V and 4 bases from J, leaving 11 bases between.

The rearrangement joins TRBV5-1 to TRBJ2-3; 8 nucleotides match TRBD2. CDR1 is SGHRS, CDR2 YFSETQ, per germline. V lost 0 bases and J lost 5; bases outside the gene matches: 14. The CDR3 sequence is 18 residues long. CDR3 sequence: CASSLAPPGLGVEDTQYF. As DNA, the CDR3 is TGCGCCAGCAGCTTGGCCCCGCCGGGACTAGGTGTCGAAGATACGCAGTATTTT.

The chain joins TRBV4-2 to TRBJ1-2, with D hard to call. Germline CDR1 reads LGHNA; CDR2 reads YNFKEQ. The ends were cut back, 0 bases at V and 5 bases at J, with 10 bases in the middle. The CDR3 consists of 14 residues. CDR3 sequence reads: CASSQDTRLYGYTF. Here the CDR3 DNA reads TGTGCCAGCAGCCAAGATACACGGCTATATGGCTACACCTTC.

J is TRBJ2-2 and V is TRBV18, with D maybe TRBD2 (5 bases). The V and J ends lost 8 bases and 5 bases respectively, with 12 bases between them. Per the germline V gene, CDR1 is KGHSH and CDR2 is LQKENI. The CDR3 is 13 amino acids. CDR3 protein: CASARTETGELFF. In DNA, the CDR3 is TGTGCCAGCGCACGGACTGAAACCGGGGAGCTGTTTTTT.

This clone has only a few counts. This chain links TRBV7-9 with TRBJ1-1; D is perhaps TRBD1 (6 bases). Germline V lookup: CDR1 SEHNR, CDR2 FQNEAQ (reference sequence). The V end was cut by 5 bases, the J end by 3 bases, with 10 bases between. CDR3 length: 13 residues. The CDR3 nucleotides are TGTGCCAGCAGCCCCTACAGGGACACTGAAGCTTTCTTT. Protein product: CASSPYRDTEAFF.

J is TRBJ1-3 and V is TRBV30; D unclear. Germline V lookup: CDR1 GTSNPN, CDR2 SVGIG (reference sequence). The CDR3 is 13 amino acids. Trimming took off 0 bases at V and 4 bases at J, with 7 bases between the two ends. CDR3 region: CAWSVGRGNTIYF. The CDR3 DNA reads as TGTGCCTGGAGTGTGGGTAGGGGAAACACCATATATTTT.

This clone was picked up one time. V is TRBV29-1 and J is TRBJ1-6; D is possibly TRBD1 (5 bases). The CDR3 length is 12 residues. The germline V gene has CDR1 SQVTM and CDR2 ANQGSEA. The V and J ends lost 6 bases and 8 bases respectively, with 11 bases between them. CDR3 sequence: CSVRQGDSPLHF. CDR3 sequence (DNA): TGCAGCGTGCGTCAAGGGGATTCACCCCTCCACTTT.

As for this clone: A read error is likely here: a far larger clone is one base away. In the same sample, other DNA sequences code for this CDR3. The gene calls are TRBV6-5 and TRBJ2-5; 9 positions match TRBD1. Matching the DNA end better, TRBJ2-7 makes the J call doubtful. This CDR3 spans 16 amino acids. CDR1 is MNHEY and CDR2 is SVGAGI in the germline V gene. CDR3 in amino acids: CASSYSPGTGLDEQYF. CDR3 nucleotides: TGTGCCAGCAGCTACTCTCCCGGGACAGGGCTTGACGAGCAGTACTTC.

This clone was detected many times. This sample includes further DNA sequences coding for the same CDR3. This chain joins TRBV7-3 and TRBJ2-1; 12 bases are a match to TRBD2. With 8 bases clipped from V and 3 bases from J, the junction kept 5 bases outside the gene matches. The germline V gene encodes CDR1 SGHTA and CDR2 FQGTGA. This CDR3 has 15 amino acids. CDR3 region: CASGVLAGGYNEQFF. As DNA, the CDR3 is TGTGCCAGCGGAGTACTAGCGGGAGGCTACAATGAGCAGTTCTTC.

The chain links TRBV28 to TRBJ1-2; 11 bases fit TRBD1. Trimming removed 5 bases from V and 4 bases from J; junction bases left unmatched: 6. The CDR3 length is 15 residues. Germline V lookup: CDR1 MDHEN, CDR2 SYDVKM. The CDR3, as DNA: TGTGCCAGCAGTCCCCCGGGACAGGGGGTCTATGGCTACACCTTC. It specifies CASSPPGQGVYGYTF.

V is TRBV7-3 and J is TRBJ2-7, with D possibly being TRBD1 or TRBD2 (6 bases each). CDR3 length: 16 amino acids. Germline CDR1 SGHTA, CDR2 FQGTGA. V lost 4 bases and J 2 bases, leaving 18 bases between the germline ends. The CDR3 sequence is CASSSIGGGKPYEQYF. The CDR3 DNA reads TGTGCCAGCAGCTCCATCGGGGGCGGAAAACCCTACGAGCAGTACTTC. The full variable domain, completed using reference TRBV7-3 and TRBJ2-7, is GAGVSQTPSNKVTEKGKYVELRCDPISGHTALYWYRQSLGQGPEFLIYFQGTGAADDSGLPNDRFFAVRPEGSVSTLKIQRTERGDSAVYLCASSSIGGGKPYEQYFGPGTRLTVT.

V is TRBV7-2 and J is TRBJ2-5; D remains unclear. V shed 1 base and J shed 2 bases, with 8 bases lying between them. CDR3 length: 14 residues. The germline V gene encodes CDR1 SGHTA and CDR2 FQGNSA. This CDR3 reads CASSLELQQETQYF. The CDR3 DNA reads TGTGCCAGCAGCTTAGAGTTGCAGCAAGAGACCCAGTACTTC.

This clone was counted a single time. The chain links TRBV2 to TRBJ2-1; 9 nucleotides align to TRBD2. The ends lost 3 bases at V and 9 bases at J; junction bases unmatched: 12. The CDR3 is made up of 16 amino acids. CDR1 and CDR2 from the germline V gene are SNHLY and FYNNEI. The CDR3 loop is CASSEVGSGRWGEQFF. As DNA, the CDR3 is TGTGCCAGCAGTGAGGTTGGTAGCGGGAGATGGGGTGAGCAGTTCTTC.

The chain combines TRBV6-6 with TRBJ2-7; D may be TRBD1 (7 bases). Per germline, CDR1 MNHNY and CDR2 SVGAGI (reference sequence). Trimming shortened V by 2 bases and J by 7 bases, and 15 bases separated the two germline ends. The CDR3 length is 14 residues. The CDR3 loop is CASSYRQQGREQYF. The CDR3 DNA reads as TGTGCCAGCAGTTACCGACAACAGGGGAGGGAGCAGTACTTC.

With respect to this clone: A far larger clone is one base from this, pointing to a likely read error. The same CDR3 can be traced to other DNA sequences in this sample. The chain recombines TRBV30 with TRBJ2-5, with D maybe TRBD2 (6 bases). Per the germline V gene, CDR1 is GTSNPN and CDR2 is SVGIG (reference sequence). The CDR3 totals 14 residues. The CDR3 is CAWSGGNPQETQYF. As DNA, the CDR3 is TGCGCCTGGAGTGGGGGGAACCCCCAAGAGACCCAGTACTTC.

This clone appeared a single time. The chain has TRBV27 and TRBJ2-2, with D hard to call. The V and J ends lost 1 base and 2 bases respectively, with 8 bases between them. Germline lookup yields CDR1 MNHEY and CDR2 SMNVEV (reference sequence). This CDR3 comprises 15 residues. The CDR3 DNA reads TGTGCCAGCAGTTTATTTACGGTTAACACCGGGGAGCTGTTTTTT. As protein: CASSLFTVNTGELFF.

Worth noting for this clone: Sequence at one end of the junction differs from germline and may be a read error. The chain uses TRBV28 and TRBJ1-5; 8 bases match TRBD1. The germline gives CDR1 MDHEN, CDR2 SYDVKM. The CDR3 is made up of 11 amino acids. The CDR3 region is CASSSTDRVSF. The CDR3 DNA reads TGTGCCAGCAGTTCCACGGACAGGGTTTCTTTT.

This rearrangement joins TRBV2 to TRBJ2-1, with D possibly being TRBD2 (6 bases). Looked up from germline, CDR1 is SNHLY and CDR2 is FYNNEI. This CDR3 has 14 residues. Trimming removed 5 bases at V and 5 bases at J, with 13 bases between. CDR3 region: CASSPLALDNEQFF. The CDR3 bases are TGTGCCAGCAGTCCCCTAGCGTTGGACAATGAGCAGTTCTTC.

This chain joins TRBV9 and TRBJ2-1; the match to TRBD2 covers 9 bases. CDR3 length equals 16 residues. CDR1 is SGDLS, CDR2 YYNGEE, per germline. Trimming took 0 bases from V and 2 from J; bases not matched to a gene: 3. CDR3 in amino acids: CASSVEGLAPYNEQFF. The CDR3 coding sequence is TGTGCCAGCAGCGTAGAGGGACTAGCTCCCTACAATGAGCAGTTCTTC.

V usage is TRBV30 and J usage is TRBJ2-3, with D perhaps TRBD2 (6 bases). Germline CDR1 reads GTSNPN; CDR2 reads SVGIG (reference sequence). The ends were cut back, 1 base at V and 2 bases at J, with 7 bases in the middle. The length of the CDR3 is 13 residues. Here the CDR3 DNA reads TGTGCCTGGAGTGAGCGGGTCACAGATACGCAGTATTTT. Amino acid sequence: CAWSERVTDTQYF. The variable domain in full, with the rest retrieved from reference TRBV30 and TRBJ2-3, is SQTIHQWPATLVQPVGSPLSLECTVEGTSNPNLYWYRQAAGRGLQLLFYSVGIGQISSEVPQNLSASRPQDRQFILSSKKLLLSDSGFYLCAWSERVTDTQYFGPGTRLTVL.

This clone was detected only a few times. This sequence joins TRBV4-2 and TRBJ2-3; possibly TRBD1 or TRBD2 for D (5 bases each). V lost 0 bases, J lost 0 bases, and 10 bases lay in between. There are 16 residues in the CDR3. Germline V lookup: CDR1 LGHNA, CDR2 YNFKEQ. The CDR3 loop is CASSQDWGGSTDTQYF. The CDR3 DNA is TGTGCCAGCAGCCAAGATTGGGGCGGGAGCACAGATACGCAGTATTTT.

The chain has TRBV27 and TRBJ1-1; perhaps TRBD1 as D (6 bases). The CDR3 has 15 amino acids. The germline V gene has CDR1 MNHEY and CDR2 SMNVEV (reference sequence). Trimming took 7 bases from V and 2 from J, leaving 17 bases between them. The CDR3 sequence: CASTLVGGVNTEAFF. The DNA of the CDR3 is TGTGCCAGCACCCTGGTGGGGGGCGTAAACACTGAAGCTTTCTTT.